This entry lists 8 T cell receptor beta chains sequenced from one sample in a study of identical twins. TCRdb reanalysed the 5' RACE reads using MiXCR and keeps one entry per CDR3 protein. The sample includes 1.5 million or so distinct CDR3 sequences, roughly 35% of them seen just once. The sample taken for sequencing was cord blood. These receptors all come from a newborn girl in good health.

The V and J genes are TRBV20-1 and TRBJ2-1; 8 nucleotides agree with TRBD2. The CDR3 is 14 residues long. Per germline, CDR1 DFQATT and CDR2 SNEGSKA (reference sequence). J lost 10 bases, V lost 5 bases, and 13 bases had no gene match. CDR3 in amino acids: CSARVGLEGEEQFF. Here the CDR3 DNA reads TGCAGTGCTCGGGTGGGACTAGAGGGGGAGGAGCAGTTCTTC.

Comments on this clonotype: The final CDR3 position lacks the conserved phenylalanine or tryptophan, pointing to a likely read error. This chain connects TRBV4-1 to TRBJ2-1, with TRBD2 identical over 11 bases. This CDR3 comprises 15 residues. The J segment lost 8 bases and the V segment lost 1 base, leaving 4 bases of the junction unmatched. Germline lookup yields CDR1 MGHRA and CDR2 YSYEKL. The DNA for the CDR3 is TGCGCCAGCAGCCAAGCCGGGACTAGCGGTTATGAGCAGTTCTCC. It specifies CASSQAGTSGYEQFS.

The chain couples TRBV27 to TRBJ2-3; D remains unclear. Germline V CDR1 and CDR2: MNHEY, SMNVEV (reference sequence). CDR3 size: 17 residues. Trimming pared 3 bases from V and 7 bases from J, leaving 23 bases between. The CDR3 here is CASSFGSRALKLHTQYF. The CDR3 DNA reads as TGTGCCAGCAGTTTTGGATCTCGGGCTCTTAAGCTGCATACGCAGTATTTT.

This sequence joins TRBV7-8 and TRBJ1-6; D gene uncertain. The V and J ends lost 6 bases and 9 bases respectively, with 15 bases between them. CDR3 length: 14 amino acids. Looked up from germline, CDR1 is SGHVS and CDR2 is FQNEAQ. In DNA, the CDR3 is TGTGCCAGCAGGTCCAGGTCTGAGACTTCACCCCTCCACTTT. Translated: CASRSRSETSPLHF. The whole variable domain, remainder taken from reference TRBV7-8 and TRBJ1-6, is GAGVSQSPRYKVAKRGQDVALRCDPISGHVSLFWYQQALGQGPEFLTYFQNEAQLDKSGLPSDRFFAERPEGSVSTLKIQRTQQEDSAVYLCASRSRSETSPLHFGNGTRLTVT.

The chain joins TRBV27 to TRBJ2-2; D unclear. CDR3 length: 16 amino acids. The V and J ends lost 0 bases and 0 bases respectively, with 8 bases between them. Looked up from germline, CDR1 is MNHEY and CDR2 is SMNVEV (reference sequence). The CDR3 DNA reads TGTGCCAGCAGTTTATCGCAGCTTACGAACACCGGGGAGCTGTTTTTT. Amino acid sequence: CASSLSQLTNTGELFF.

This chain links TRBV4-1 with TRBJ1-4; D gene uncertain. V dropped 1 base and J dropped 5 bases, with 11 bases sitting between them. CDR1 MGHRA and CDR2 YSYEKL come from the germline V gene. The CDR3 extends over 15 amino acids. The CDR3 here is CASSQVKVTNEKLFF. CDR3 DNA: TGCGCCAGCAGCCAAGTTAAGGTTACGAATGAAAAACTGTTTTTT.

A note on this clonotype: It may be a read error: a sequence one base away is much more abundant. V usage is TRBV10-3 and J usage is TRBJ2-1; D assignment may be TRBD1 or TRBD2 (6 bases each). This CDR3 comprises 15 residues. Germline V CDR1 and CDR2: ENHRY, SYGVKD. In DNA form, the CDR3 reads TGTGCCATCAGTGAGGCGGGACAACTCTACAATGAGCACTTCTTC. It specifies CAISEAGQLYNEHFF.

In its sample, this clonotype was seen a few times. The rearrangement joins TRBV7-2 to TRBJ2-5; 12 positions match TRBD2. The J call may be mistaken, given a closer DNA end match to TRBJ2-7. CDR3 length equals 14 residues. The germline V gene encodes CDR1 SGHTA and CDR2 FQGNSA. CDR3: CASSPSGGADEQYF. Here the CDR3 DNA reads TGTGCCAGCAGCCCTAGCGGGGGGGCGGACGAGCAGTACTTC.